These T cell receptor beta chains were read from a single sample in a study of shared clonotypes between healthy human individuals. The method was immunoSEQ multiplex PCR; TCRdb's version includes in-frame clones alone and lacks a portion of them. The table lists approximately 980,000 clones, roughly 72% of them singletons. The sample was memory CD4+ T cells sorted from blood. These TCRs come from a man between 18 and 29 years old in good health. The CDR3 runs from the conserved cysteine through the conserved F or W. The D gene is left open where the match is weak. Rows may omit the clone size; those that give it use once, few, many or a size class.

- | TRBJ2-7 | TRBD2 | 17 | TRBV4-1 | TGCGCCAGCAGCCAAGATAAATACGGACTAGGGGTTGGAGAGCAGTACTTC | CASSQDKYGLGVGEQYF
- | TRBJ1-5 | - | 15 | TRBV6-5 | TGTGCCAGCAGTGGGGACCCGAAGAGCAATCAGCCCCAGCATTTT | CASSGDPKSNQPQHF
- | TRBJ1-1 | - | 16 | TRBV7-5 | TGTGCCAGAAGCAACAGGGTTTTCGACTTGAACACTGAAGCTTTCTTT | CARSNRVFDLNTEAFF
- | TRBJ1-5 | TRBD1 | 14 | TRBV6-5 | TGTGCCAGCAGTGACAGGGATAGCAATCAGCCCCAGCATTTT | CASSDRDSNQPQHF
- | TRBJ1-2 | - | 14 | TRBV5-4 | TGTGCCAGCAGCTTGGAACTAAGATTCTATGGCTACACCTTC | CASSLELRFYGYTF
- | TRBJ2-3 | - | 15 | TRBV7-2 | TGTGCCAGCAGCCCGACTGGACGCCGAACAGATACGCAGTATTTT | CASSPTGRRTDTQYF
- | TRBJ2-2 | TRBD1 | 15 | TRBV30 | TGTGCCTGGAGCCGGGACAGTATGAACACCGGGGAGCTGTTTTTT | CAWSRDSMNTGELFF
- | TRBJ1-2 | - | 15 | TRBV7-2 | TGTGCCAGCAGAACTACGGGGGCCCCTAACTATGGCTACACCTTC | CASRTTGAPNYGYTF
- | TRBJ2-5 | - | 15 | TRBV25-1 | TGTGCCAGCAGTGAATCCAACATCTACCAAGAGACCCAGTACTTC | CASSESNIYQETQYF
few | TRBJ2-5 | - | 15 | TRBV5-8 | TGTGCCAGCAAGGACGGGAGTGGGGTCCTAGAGACCCAGTACTTC | CASKDGSGVLETQYF
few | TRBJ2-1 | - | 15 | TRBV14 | TGTGCCAGCAGCCAAGTACACGGCCATGCTATTGAGCAGTTCTTC | CASSQVHGHAIEQFF
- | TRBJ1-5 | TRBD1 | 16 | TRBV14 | TGTGCCAGCAGCCCAGAGAGACAGGGTTTCAATCAGCCCCAGCATTTT | CASSPERQGFNQPQHF
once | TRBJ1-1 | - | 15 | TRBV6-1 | TGTGCCAGCAGGACCTACGCGGGGTTGAACACTGAAGCTTTCTTT | CASRTYAGLNTEAFF
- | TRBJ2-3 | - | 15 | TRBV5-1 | TGCGCCAGCGGCGGGTGGGGCTCGTTAATGGATACGCAGTATTTT | CASGGWGSLMDTQYF
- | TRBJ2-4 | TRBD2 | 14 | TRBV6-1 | TGTGCCAGCACCTTGGGACTAGATTGGGACATTCAGTACTTC | CASTLGLDWDIQYF
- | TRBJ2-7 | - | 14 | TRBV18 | TGTGCCAGCTCACCAAAGGAGGGTTGGGGCGAGCAGTACTTC | CASSPKEGWGEQYF
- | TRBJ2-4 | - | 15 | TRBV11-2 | TGTGCCAGCAGTCACACCCCGGGCGGGAAAAACATTCAGTACTTC | CASSHTPGGKNIQYF
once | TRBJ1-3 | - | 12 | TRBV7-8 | TGTGCCAGCAGCCCAGACAGAAACACCATATATTTT | CASSPDRNTIYF
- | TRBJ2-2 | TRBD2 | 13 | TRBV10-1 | TGCGCCAGCAGTGCTACTAGCGGTTCGGCACTGTTTTTT | CASSATSGSALFF
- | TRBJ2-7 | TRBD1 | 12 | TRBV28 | TGTGCCAGCAGTCAGGGGGTGTACGAGCAGTACTTC | CASSQGVYEQYF
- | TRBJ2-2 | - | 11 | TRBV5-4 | TGTGCCAGCAGCTCCACCGGGGAGCTGTTTTTT | CASSSTGELFF
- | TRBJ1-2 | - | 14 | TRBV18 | TGTGCCAGCTCACCCACACAGGGAAACTATGGCTACACCTTC | CASSPTQGNYGYTF
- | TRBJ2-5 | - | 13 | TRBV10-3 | TGTGCCATCAGTACAGGACTCCAAGAGACCCAGTACTTC | CAISTGLQETQYF
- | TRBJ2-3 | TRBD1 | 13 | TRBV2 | TGTGCCAGCAGTTCCGACAGGGGGACTACGCAGTATTTT | CASSSDRGTTQYF
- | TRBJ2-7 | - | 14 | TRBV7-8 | TGTGCCAGCAGCTTAGGGACAGTTACCTACGAGCAGTACTTC | CASSLGTVTYEQYF
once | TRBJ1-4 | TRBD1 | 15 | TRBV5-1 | TGCGCCAGCAGCGACAGGGGAAGGGCTAATGAAAAACTGTTTTTT | CASSDRGRANEKLFF
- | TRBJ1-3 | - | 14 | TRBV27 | TGTGCCAGCAGTTTCTCGGGGTCTGGAAACACCATATATTTT | CASSFSGSGNTIYF
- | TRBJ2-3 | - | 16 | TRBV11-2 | TGTGCCAGCAGCGAGCCGGACAGAGATTTCACAGATACGCAGTATTTT | CASSEPDRDFTDTQYF
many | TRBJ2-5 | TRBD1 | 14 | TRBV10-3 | TGTGCCATCAGTGAGAGACAGGGACAAGAGACCCAGTACTTC | CAISERQGQETQYF
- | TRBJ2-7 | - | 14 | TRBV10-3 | TGTGCCATCAGTGATCTAGCGAAGACCTACGAGCAGTACTTC | CAISDLAKTYEQYF
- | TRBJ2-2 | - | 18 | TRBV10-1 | TGCGCCAGCAGTGAGACGAGCGGTTCGGGGCCGAACACCGGGGAGCTGTTTTTT | CASSETSGSGPNTGELFF
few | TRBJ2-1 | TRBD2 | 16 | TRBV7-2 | TGTGCCAGCAGCCAGTCGAAGTCGCGGGAGGGGGATGAGCAGTTCTTC | CASSQSKSREGDEQFF
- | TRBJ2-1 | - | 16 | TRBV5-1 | TGCGCCAGCAGCTTGGAGGTGGGGATGTCCTACAATGAGCAGTTCTTC | CASSLEVGMSYNEQFF
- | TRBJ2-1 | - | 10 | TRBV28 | TGTGCCAGCAGTTTCAATGAGCAGTTCTTC | CASSFNEQFF
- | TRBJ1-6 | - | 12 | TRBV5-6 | TGTGCCAGCAGCTACGAAGGGAGAACCCTCCACTTT | CASSYEGRTLHF
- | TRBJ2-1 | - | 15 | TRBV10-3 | TGTGCCATCCGCGGACGACAGGGACTCGGGGATGAGCAGTTCTTC | CAIRGRQGLGDEQFF
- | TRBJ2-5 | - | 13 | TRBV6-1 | TGTGCCAGCAGTGAAATAGGAAGAGAGACCCAGTACTTC | CASSEIGRETQYF
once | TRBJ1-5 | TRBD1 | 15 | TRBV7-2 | TGTGCCAGCAGCCCCCGGGACAGCTACAATCAGCCCCAGCATTTT | CASSPRDSYNQPQHF
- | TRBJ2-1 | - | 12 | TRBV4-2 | TGTGCCAGCAGCCAAGTTGTCTATGAGCAGTTCTTC | CASSQVVYEQFF
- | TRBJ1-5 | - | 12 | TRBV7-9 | TGTGCCAGCAGCTTCTCGGGTCAGCCCCAGCATTTT | CASSFSGQPQHF
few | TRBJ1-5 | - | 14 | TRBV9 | TGTGCCAGCAGCGTCGCGGACGGAAATCAGCCCCAGCATTTT | CASSVADGNQPQHF
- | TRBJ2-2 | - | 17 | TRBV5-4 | TGTGCCAGCAGCCAGCCCTGGGCGAGGGGGTCCACCGGGGAGCTGTTTTTT | CASSQPWARGSTGELFF
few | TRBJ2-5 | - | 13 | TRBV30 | TGTGCCTGGAGCCCGGGACTGCAAGAGACCCAGTACTTC | CAWSPGLQETQYF
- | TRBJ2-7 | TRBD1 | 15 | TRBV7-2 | TGTGCCAGCAGCTTAGGTCAGGACAGGGGCTACGAGCAGTACTTC | CASSLGQDRGYEQYF
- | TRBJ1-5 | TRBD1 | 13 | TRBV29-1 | TGCAGCGTTGTAGACAGGGGAGGTCAGCCCCAGCATTTT | CSVVDRGGQPQHF
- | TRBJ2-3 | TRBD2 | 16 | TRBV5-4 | TGTGCCAGCAGCTCCGGACTAGCGGGGGGTCCAGATACGCAGTATTTT | CASSSGLAGGPDTQYF
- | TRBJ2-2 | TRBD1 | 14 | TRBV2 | TGTGCCAGCAGCATGGGACAGCCCACCGGGGAGCTGTTTTTT | CASSMGQPTGELFF
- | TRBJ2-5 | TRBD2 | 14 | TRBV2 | TGTGCCAGCAATTGGGGGGGTGGCCAAGAGACCCAGTACTTC | CASNWGGGQETQYF
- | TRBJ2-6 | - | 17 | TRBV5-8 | TGTGCCAGCAGCTTGGGAACCAAGGGGCCTGGGGCCAACGTCCTGACTTTC | CASSLGTKGPGANVLTF
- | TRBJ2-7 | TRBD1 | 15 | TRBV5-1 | TGCGCCAGCAGCTCCGGGACAGTGTACTCCTACGAGCAGTACTTC | CASSSGTVYSYEQYF
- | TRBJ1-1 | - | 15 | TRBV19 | TGTGCCAGTAAAGATGAGTCTCTAGGAAACACTGAAGCTTTCTTT | CASKDESLGNTEAFF
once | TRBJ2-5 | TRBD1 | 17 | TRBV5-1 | TGCGCCAGCAGCTTATTGCCGGGACAGGGATTCCAAGAGACCCAGTACTTC | CASSLLPGQGFQETQYF
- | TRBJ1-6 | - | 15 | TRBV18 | TGTGCCAGCTCACCAGACAGCTCCTATAATTCACCCCTCCACTTT | CASSPDSSYNSPLHF
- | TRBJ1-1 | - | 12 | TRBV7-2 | TGTGCCAGCAGCTTTCTGACACCTCAAGCTTTCTTT | CASSFLTPQAFF
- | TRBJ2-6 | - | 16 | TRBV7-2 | TGTGCCAGCAGCCCCGACAGGCAATCTGGGGCCAACGTCCTGACTTTC | CASSPDRQSGANVLTF